This T cell receptor (beta chain) is from a study of tumor-infiltrating lymphocytes in localized non-small cell lung cancer. As for the study in general: Some samples were collected after neoadjuvant chemotherapy; smokers, never-smokers and several histologies were included.

Study outcomes and limitations: TCRbeta sequencing showed higher T cell infiltration in tumors than uninvolved lung. Different pieces of the same tissue went to different assays, confounding technical variation with intratumor heterogeneity. Not all patients were TCR sequenced, owing to tissue quantity.

Clones were sequenced by immunoSEQ multiplex PCR, and TCRdb holds only the in-frame ones, with some missing. This table holds roughly 7,000 clones, about 79% found once. As concerns this clone: Its target is unknown.

Trimming removed 6 bases from V and 4 bases from J, with 18 bases in between. Per the germline V gene, CDR1 is MDHEN and CDR2 is SYDVKM. The CDR3 spans 16 residues. This TCR derives from a human donor with non-small cell lung cancer. The sample taken for sequencing was uninvolved lung tissue not adjacent to the tumor. V gene TRBV28 combines with J gene TRBJ2-2; possibly TRBD2 for D (6 bases). This CDR3 reads CASRSDGGVGTGELFF. In DNA, the CDR3 is TGTGCCAGCAGAAGCGATGGAGGGGTGGGCACCGGGGAGCTGTTTTTT. Based on the CDR3 plus reference TRBV28 and TRBJ2-2, the full variable domain is DVKVTQSSRYLVKRTGEKVFLECVQDMDHENMFWYRQDPGLGLRLIYFSYDVKMKEKGDIPEGYSVSREKKERFSLILESASTNQTSMYLCASRSDGGVGTGELFFGEGSRLTVL.